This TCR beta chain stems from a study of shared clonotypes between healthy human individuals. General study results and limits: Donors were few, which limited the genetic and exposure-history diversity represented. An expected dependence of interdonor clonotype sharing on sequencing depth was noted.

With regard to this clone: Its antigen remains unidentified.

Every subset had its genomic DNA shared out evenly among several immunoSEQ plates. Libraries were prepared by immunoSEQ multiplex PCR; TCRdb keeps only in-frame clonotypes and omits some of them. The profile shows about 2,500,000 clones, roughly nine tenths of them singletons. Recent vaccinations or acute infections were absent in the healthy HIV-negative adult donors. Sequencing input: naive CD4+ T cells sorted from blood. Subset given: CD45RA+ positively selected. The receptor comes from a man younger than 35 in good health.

CDR3 DNA: TGTGCCAGCTCACCACAGGGGTTAGATGGCTACACCTTC. It translates to CASSPQGLDGYTF. The chain links TRBV18 to TRBJ1-2, with D tentatively TRBD1 (5 bases). From germline, CDR1 is KGHSH and CDR2 LQKENI. Trimming cost V 1 base and J 6 bases, with 9 bases left between them. The CDR3 loop spans 13 amino acids.